This T cell receptor beta chain was sequenced in a study of T cell changes during pregnancy in multiple sclerosis. Data came from immunoSEQ multiplex PCR; TCRdb stores just in-frame clones and leaves some out. Seen here are around 96,000 clones, approximately 92% observed once, and the top ten hold 3.5% to 4.5%. The sequenced sample was peripheral blood, obtained in the first trimester of pregnancy. The source is a female donor with multiple sclerosis, enrolled in a pregnancy study.

CDR3 sequence (DNA): TGTGCCAGCAGCCAACAGACAGGACCCAGCGCAGAGCAGTACTTC. Translating it yields CASSQQTGPSAEQYF. The V gene is TRBV4-2, the J gene TRBJ2-7, with D possibly TRBD1 on 6 matching bases. Germline V gene sequence: CDR1 LGHNA, CDR2 YNFKEQ. The CDR3 loop spans 15 amino acids. V dropped 2 bases and J dropped 7 bases, with 18 bases sitting between them.